A selection of T cell receptor beta chains follows, all from one sample in a study of STAT5B mutations in CD4+ large granular lymphocyte leukemia. Clones were sequenced by immunoSEQ multiplex PCR, and TCRdb holds only the in-frame ones, with some missing. The data show 30,000 to 35,000 clones, with 76% seen just once and roughly 7% held by the top ten. The sequenced sample was CD4+ T cells from blood buffy coats. Receptors originate from a human donor in good health. The CDR3 runs from the conserved cysteine through the conserved F or W.

CDR3 length	V gene	J gene	CDR3 protein
16	TRBV9	TRBJ2-5	CASSVVGSGGRQTQYF
15	TRBV27	TRBJ1-2	CASSPRQDGGYGYTF
13	TRBV29-1	TRBJ2-5	CSVLTSLPETQYF
13	TRBV7-7	TRBJ2-1	CASSPGSANEQFF
16	TRBV7-3	TRBJ2-5	CASSSGTGNRQETQYF
13	TRBV18	TRBJ2-5	CASSGQGRETQYF
15	TRBV19	TRBJ1-6	CASSENRVRDSPLHF
14	TRBV12-5	TRBJ2-2	CASGGVYGAGELFF
17	TRBV18	TRBJ2-7	CASSPLGAGTGHYEQYF
13	TRBV18	TRBJ1-4	CASSPGRGEKLFF
15	TRBV7-2	TRBJ1-2	CASSLDRGVRYGYTF
15	TRBV11-3	TRBJ1-1	CASSLVTGSDTEAFF
14	TRBV7-9	TRBJ1-6	CASSLGGPNSPLHF
14	TRBV19	TRBJ2-7	CASTSTDRGDEQYF
14	TRBV5-1	TRBJ2-5	CASSLGQPGETQYF
15	TRBV19	TRBJ1-4	CASSIQGARKEKLFF
15	TRBV19	TRBJ1-1	CASSPQERTRTEAFF
13	TRBV19	TRBJ1-2	CASSIAVNYGYTF
15	TRBV7-9	TRBJ1-5	CASSLAYPDNQPQHF
18	TRBV18	TRBJ2-6	CASSPPGGQPSGANVLTF
13	TRBV7-9	TRBJ2-3	CASRPSATDTQYF
13	TRBV6-5	TRBJ1-6	CASSYSGMPPLHF
15	TRBV5-4	TRBJ2-1	CASAPGRSSYNEQFF
15	TRBV9	TRBJ1-4	CASSPQGQRNEKLFF
17	TRBV7-8	TRBJ1-3	CASSPRGQASSGNTIYF
13	TRBV6-1	TRBJ1-5	CASRRGSNQPQHF
14	TRBV28	TRBJ1-1	CASSGDRAMVEAFF
14	TRBV10-3	TRBJ2-7	CAIKSQGNAYEQYF
16	TRBV27	TRBJ2-3	CASSSQGALSTDTQYF
18	TRBV9	TRBJ2-4	CASSVGLAGDLAKNIQYF
14	TRBV7-2	TRBJ1-1	CASSLKWGDTEAFF
12	TRBV4-2	TRBJ1-2	CASSQNRVGYTF
14	TRBV29-1	TRBJ1-1	CSVAVRGRDTEAFF
16	TRBV7-2	TRBJ2-3	CASSLAGTPGPDTQYF